Below, 20 T cell receptor beta chains from the same sample are listed, as sequenced in a study of early T cells in non-severe SARS-CoV-2 infection. TCRdb reprocessed the 5' RACE reads via MiXCR and lists one record per CDR3 protein. The sample includes 25,000 to 35,000 distinct CDR3 sequences, about 4.9% of them seen just once. The sample comprised whole blood. All receptors derive from an adult who was a healthcare worker with PCR-confirmed SARS-CoV-2 infection or an uninfected control (not recorded which).

The chain links TRBV28 to TRBJ1-4; D is possibly TRBD1 (6 bases). Trimming cost V 6 bases and J 8 bases, with 16 bases left between them. This CDR3 comprises 14 residues. CDR1 and CDR2 from the germline V gene are MDHEN and SYDVKM. The CDR3 here is CASRPQGGGEKLFF. CDR3 DNA sequence: TGTGCCAGCAGACCACAGGGAGGAGGGGAAAAACTGTTTTTT.

This clonotype was counted at least ten times. CDR3 loop: CASSQVPTTATNEKLFF. In nucleotides, the CDR3 is TGCGCCAGCAGCCAAGTCCCCACGACAGCAACTAATGAAAAACTGTTTTTT. The chain joins TRBV4-1 to TRBJ1-4; TRBD1 is a possible D gene (5 bases). Germline-derived CDR1 and CDR2 are MGHRA and YSYEKL. Trimming pared 1 base from V and 0 bases from J, leaving 12 bases between. CDR3 length: 17 amino acids.

This sequence joins TRBV4-2 and TRBJ1-1; possibly TRBD1 for D (6 bases). Trimming stripped 4 bases from V and 8 bases from J, with 11 bases between. Germline V gene lookup returns CDR1 LGHNA and CDR2 YNFKEQ. The CDR3 spans 12 residues. The CDR3 region has the DNA TGTGCCAGCAGCCCAACCGGGGGCGAAGCTTTCTTT. Translation gives CASSPTGGEAFF.

This clonotype was counted at least ten times. The J gene is TRBJ2-7, the V gene TRBV28; D may match TRBD1 or TRBD2 (5 bases each). CDR3 size: 15 residues. Germline V gene lookup returns CDR1 MDHEN and CDR2 SYDVKM. With 4 bases removed from V and 1 base from J, the gap between germline ends came to 14 bases. The CDR3 region has the DNA TGTGCCAGCAGTTCTCCCGGGGCGAATTCCTACGAGCAGTACTTC. Its translation: CASSSPGANSYEQYF.

This clonotype has ten or more counts. As DNA, the CDR3 is TGTGCCTGGAGTGCAGGACAGGTGGGCGAGCAGTACTTC. This gives the protein CAWSAGQVGEQYF. The rearrangement joins TRBV30 to TRBJ2-7; 7 bases are a match to TRBD1. This CDR3 region has 13 residues. The trim removed 1 base at V and 6 bases at J, leaving 6 bases unmatched. CDR1 and CDR2 (germline): GTSNPN, SVGIG (reference sequence).

CDR3 in amino acids: CASSPGTANTGELFF. The CDR3 DNA reads TGTGCCAGCAGTCCCGGGACCGCGAACACCGGGGAGCTGTTTTTT. The chain couples TRBV3-1 to TRBJ2-2; D may correspond to TRBD1 or TRBD2 (5 bases each). This CDR3 is built from 15 residues. V dropped 6 bases and J dropped 0 bases, with 11 bases sitting between them. CDR1 LGHDT and CDR2 YNNKEL come from the germline V gene (reference sequence).

Points on this clonotype: It may be a read error: a sequence one base away is much more abundant. This rearrangement joins TRBV20-1 to TRBJ2-7; tentative D call: TRBD1 (6 bases). Germline CDR1 is DFQATT and CDR2 is SNEGSKA (reference sequence). This CDR3 has 14 residues. The ends were cut back, 3 bases at V and 2 bases at J, with 14 bases in the middle. For the CDR3, the DNA is TGCAGTGCTAGCAATAGCGAGGGGGCCTACGAGCAGTACTTC. It yields the protein CSASNSEGAYEQYF.

The gene calls are TRBV2 and TRBJ2-7; D not certain. The CDR3 is 13 residues long. V lost 4 bases and J 1 base, leaving 8 bases between the germline ends. Germline loops: CDR1 SNHLY, CDR2 FYNNEI. CDR3 bases: TGTGCCAGCAGTGGTACTTGGTCCTACGAGCAGTACTTC. It specifies CASSGTWSYEQYF.

This clonotype was counted only a few times. V gene TRBV6-2 or TRBV6-3 combines with J gene TRBJ2-2; perhaps D is TRBD1 or TRBD2 (5 bases each). Germline V CDR1 and CDR2: MNHEY, SVGEGT. The CDR3 has 18 residues. Trimming stripped 4 bases from V and 2 bases from J, with 20 bases between. The CDR3 region is CASSSGPKLLRNTGELFF. DNA for the CDR3: TGTGCCAGCAGTTCGGGACCAAAGCTCTTACGAAACACCGGGGAGCTGTTTTTT.

This clonotype came up a few times. The chain recombines TRBV2 with TRBJ2-1; the match to TRBD2 covers 8 bases. The CDR3 has 15 amino acids. Unmatched junction bases numbered 7, after V lost 3 bases and J lost 6 bases. CDR1 SNHLY and CDR2 FYNNEI come from the germline V gene. CDR3 nucleotide sequence: TGTGCCAGCAGTGACAGTAGCGGGGTGGGCAATGAGCAGTTCTTC. Protein sequence: CASSDSSGVGNEQFF.

This clonotype was observed many times. The chain combines TRBV5-1 with TRBJ2-1; 9 bases line up with TRBD1. J gave up 2 bases and V 6 bases, and 6 bases lay outside the gene matches. CDR3 length equals 15 residues. Germline V gene sequence: CDR1 SGHRS, CDR2 YFSETQ. The CDR3: CASTAGTGPYNEQFF. In DNA, the CDR3 is TGCGCCAGCACCGCCGGGACAGGGCCCTACAATGAGCAGTTCTTC.

This clonotype turned up a few times. V usage is TRBV2 and J usage is TRBJ1-4; the D is unclear. V was cut by 8 bases and J by 5 bases, with 12 bases left in between. CDR3 size: 13 residues. The V gene's germline CDR1 is SNHLY and CDR2 FYNNEI. The CDR3: CASGSQRNEKLFF. DNA for the CDR3: TGTGCCAGCGGGTCGCAGAGAAATGAAAAACTGTTTTTT.

The chain has TRBV21-1 and TRBJ2-1; no check of the table's D call, TRBD2, against the DNA was made. TRBV21-1 corresponds to a pseudogene. The CDR3 covers 18 residues. In nucleotides, the CDR3 is TGTGCCAGCAGCAAAGAAGGTTTCGAAGCGGTGAACTACAATGAGCAGTTCTTC. It is translated as CASSKEGFEAVNYNEQFF.

The rearrangement links TRBV5-1 to TRBJ2-7; D is undetermined. Germline V gene sequence: CDR1 SGHRS, CDR2 YFSETQ. Between the trimmed V and J ends, which lost 9 bases and 2 bases, there was a span of 15 bases. This CDR3 has 13 amino acids. In DNA, the CDR3 is TGCGCCACGTCCCGCGACACCACCTACGAGCAGTACTTC. This gives the protein CATSRDTTYEQYF. Full variable domain (outside the CDR3, taken from reference TRBV5-1 and TRBJ2-7): KAGVTQTPRYLIKTRGQQVTLSCSPISGHRSVSWYQQTPGQGLQFLFEYFSETQRNKGNFPGRFSGRQFSNSRSEMNVSTLELGDSALYLCATSRDTTYEQYFGPGTRLTVT.

There are many counts of this clonotype. The chain recombines TRBV4-3 with TRBJ2-3; possible D gene TRBD1, 7 bases. The germline V gene encodes CDR1 LGHNA and CDR2 YSLEER. Between the trimmed V and J ends, which lost 0 bases and 8 bases, there was a span of 18 bases. The CDR3 length is 16 residues. This CDR3 reads CASSQDPAGGRGTQYF. The CDR3 DNA follows: TGCGCCAGCAGCCAAGATCCCGCAGGGGGGCGCGGTACGCAGTATTTT.

The gene calls are TRBV13 and TRBJ2-3; D is unclear. Between the trimmed V and J ends, which lost 5 bases and 5 bases, there was a span of 14 bases. The CDR3 length is 14 residues. Germline loops: CDR1 PRHDT, CDR2 FYEKMQ (reference sequence). The CDR3 DNA sequence: TGTGCCAGCAGCCCTAGGTCGCTTATAGATACGCAGTATTTT. Translation gives CASSPRSLIDTQYF. The whole variable domain, remainder taken from reference TRBV13 and TRBJ2-3, is AAGVIQSPRHLIKEKRETATLKCYPIPRHDTVYWYQQGPGQDPQFLISFYEKMQSDKGSIPDRFSAQQFSDYHSELNMSSLELGDSALYFCASSPRSLIDTQYFGPGTRLTVL.

This clonotype was recorded at least ten times. The rearrangement links TRBV4-3 to TRBJ2-1; D unclear. The CDR3 is 15 amino acids. The germline V gene has CDR1 LGHNA and CDR2 YSLEER. Trimming removed 0 bases from V and 4 bases from J, with 10 bases in between. CDR3 amino acids: CASSQDGNRYNEQFF. The CDR3 nucleotides read TGCGCCAGCAGCCAAGATGGTAACAGATACAATGAGCAGTTCTTC.

The chain has TRBV18 and TRBJ2-1; 7 bases match TRBD1. The length of the CDR3 is 15 residues. Trimming took 0 bases from V and 3 from J; bases not matched to a gene: 2. Germline loops: CDR1 KGHSH, CDR2 LQKENI. CDR3 DNA: TGTGCCAGCTCACCACCGTGGGACAGCTACAATGAGCAGTTCTTC. It translates to CASSPPWDSYNEQFF. The entire variable domain, with the rest obtained from reference TRBV18 and TRBJ2-1, is as follows: NAGVMQNPRHLVRRRGQEARLRCSPMKGHSHVYWYRQLPEEGLKFMVYLQKENIIDESGMPKERFSAEFPKEGPSILRIQQVVRGDSAAYFCASSPPWDSYNEQFFGPGTRLTVL.

This clonotype was picked up many times. The rearrangement links TRBV7-8 to TRBJ2-3, with a weak D call TRBD2 (5 bases). CDR3 size: 14 residues. With 2 bases removed from V and 6 bases from J, the gap between germline ends came to 12 bases. Looked up from germline, CDR1 is SGHVS and CDR2 is FQNEAQ. The CDR3 DNA reads as TGTGCCAGCAGCTTACGGCTAGCTTCGGATACGCAGTATTTT. Its protein is CASSLRLASDTQYF.

In its sample, this clonotype was seen a few times. The J gene is TRBJ2-1, the V gene TRBV28; 9 nucleotides line up with TRBD2. V was pared by 1 base and J by 5 bases, with 6 bases of the junction left unmatched. Germline V gene data show CDR1 as MDHEN and CDR2 as SYDVKM. This CDR3 region has 16 residues. The CDR3, as DNA: TGTGCCAGCAGTTTATTAGCTAGCGGGAAGAACAATGAGCAGTTCTTC. Encoded protein: CASSLLASGKNNEQFF.